These 7 T cell receptor beta chains were sequenced from one sample in a study of identical twins (TCRdb year 2016). The library was built by means of 5' RACE. Reads for this sample came from an Illumina HiSeq 2000. In-frame beta chains were kept once TCRdb had trimmed the public reads at Q25 with fastp and called clones with MiXCR. Each entry merges the rows of one CDR3 protein and shows their most common DNA and genes. The sample includes 500,000 to 650,000 distinct CDR3 sequences, with about 22% observed a single time. The top ten hold about 0.5% of the sample. These records were also assigned to another study, of yellow fever vaccine responses in identical twins.

Sequencing was done on a sample of CD4+ T cells sorted from blood. The receptors were sampled from a woman in her late teens or twenties in good health.

The V and J genes are TRBV20-1 and TRBJ2-7; TRBD2 agrees at 8 bases. CDR1 is DFQATT and CDR2 is SNEGSKA in the germline V gene (reference sequence). The CDR3 covers 15 residues. The junction had 10 bases not matched to a gene; V was cut back by 5 bases and J by 1 base. The DNA of the CDR3 is TGCAGTGCTCCGACCCTAGCGGGCTCGTCCTACGAGCAGTACTTC. It specifies CSAPTLAGSSYEQYF.

This clonotype was picked up a small number of times. This chain links TRBV15 with TRBJ2-3, with D tentatively TRBD1 (5 bases). The V and J ends lost 9 bases and 4 bases respectively, with 17 bases between them. The germline gives CDR1 LNHNV, CDR2 YYDKDF (reference sequence). This CDR3 region has 14 residues. The CDR3 spells CATTAQGRADTQYF. As DNA, the CDR3 is TGTGCCACAACCGCGCAGGGTAGAGCAGATACGCAGTATTTT. The complete variable domain, with remaining parts taken from reference TRBV15 and TRBJ2-3, reads DAMVIQNPRYQVTQFGKPVTLSCSQTLNHNVMYWYQQKSSQAPKLLFHYYDKDFNNEADTPDNFQSRRPNTSFCFLDIRSPGLGDTAMYLCATTAQGRADTQYFGPGTRLTVL.

This clonotype was counted between two and nine times. The chain combines TRBV12-3 or TRBV12-4 with TRBJ2-1, with 7 bases lining up with TRBD2. V lost 6 bases and J lost 8; bases outside the gene matches: 7. This CDR3 has 13 amino acids. The CDR3 loop reads CASRPRGRDEQFF. The CDR3 DNA sequence: TGTGCCAGCAGACCCCGGGGGAGGGATGAGCAGTTCTTC.

The sample holds one count of this clonotype. The V gene is TRBV15, the J gene TRBJ2-1, with D possibly matching TRBD1 (5 bases). V was shortened by 8 bases and J by 8 bases, with 16 bases between the two germline ends. Germline lookup yields CDR1 LNHNV and CDR2 YYDKDF (reference sequence). This CDR3 has 13 amino acids. The CDR3 nucleotides read TGTGCCACCTCTACAGGTCAGCGCGATGAGCAGTTCTTC. Translated, it gives CATSTGQRDEQFF.

The chain uses TRBV7-9 and TRBJ2-7; TRBD2 agrees at 7 bases. Germline values: CDR1 SEHNR, CDR2 FQNEAQ (reference sequence). Unmatched junction bases numbered 8, after V lost 1 base and J lost 5 bases. The CDR3 extends over 15 amino acids. DNA of the CDR3: TGTGCCAGCAGCTTAGGACTAGCCCTTTGGGACGAGCAGTACTTC. Protein: CASSLGLALWDEQYF.

This chain joins TRBV2 and TRBJ2-2; D call uncertain. V lost 8 bases and J lost 6, with 16 bases in between. The CDR3 loop spans 14 amino acids. Germline values: CDR1 SNHLY, CDR2 FYNNEI. The CDR3 here is CASLSVPGAGELFF. The CDR3 coding sequence is TGTGCCAGCTTATCGGTCCCTGGAGCCGGGGAGCTGTTTTTT. The full variable domain, in which reference TRBV2 and TRBJ2-2 provide the parts outside the CDR3, is EPEVTQTPSHQVTQMGQEVILRCVPISNHLYFYWYRQILGQKVEFLVSFYNNEISEKSEIFDDQFSVERPDGSNFTLKIRSTKLEDSAMYFCASLSVPGAGELFFGEGSRLTVL.

The chain carries TRBV28 and TRBJ2-7; D is perhaps TRBD2 (5 bases). The germline V gene encodes CDR1 MDHEN and CDR2 SYDVKM. This CDR3 has 16 residues. The V end lost 4 bases, the J end lost 3 bases, and 19 bases lay between the germline ends. CDR3 DNA: TGTGCCAGCAGTTCCCGACCACAGTCCGGGATCTACGAGCAGTACTTC. Translation gives CASSSRPQSGIYEQYF.